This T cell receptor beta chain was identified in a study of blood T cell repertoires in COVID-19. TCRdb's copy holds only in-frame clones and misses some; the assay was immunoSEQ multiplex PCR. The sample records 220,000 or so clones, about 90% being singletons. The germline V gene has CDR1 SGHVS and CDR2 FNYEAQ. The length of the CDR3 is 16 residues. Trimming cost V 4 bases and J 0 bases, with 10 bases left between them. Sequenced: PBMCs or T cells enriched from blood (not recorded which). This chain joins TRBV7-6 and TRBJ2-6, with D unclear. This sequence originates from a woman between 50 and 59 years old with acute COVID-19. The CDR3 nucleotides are TGTGCCAGCAGCTGGGCGCAAGGCTCTGGGGCCAACGTCCTGACTTTC. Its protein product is CASSWAQGSGANVLTF. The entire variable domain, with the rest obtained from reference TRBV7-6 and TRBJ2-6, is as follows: GAGVSQSPRYKVTKRGQDVALRCDPISGHVSLYWYRQALGQGPEFLTYFNYEAQQDKSGLPNDRFSAERPEGSISTLTIQRTEQRDSAMYRCASSWAQGSGANVLTFGAGSRLTVL.